A single sample gave rise to the 16 T cell receptor beta chains below, sequenced in a study of T cell responses to AZD1222 COVID-19 vaccine. TCRdb keeps only in-frame clones here, not all; method: immunoSEQ multiplex PCR. The sample consists of around 100,000 clones, approximately 89% of them appearing once. Source: peripheral blood, taken on day 0 of MenACWY control vaccination. The receptors stem from an adult in good health.

The chain uses TRBV11-2 and TRBJ2-3; 10 positions match TRBD1. V lost 3 bases to trimming and J lost 5 bases; unmatched junction nucleotides: 17. CDR1 and CDR2 from the germline V gene are SGHAT and FQNNGV. This CDR3 is built from 19 residues. The chain's CDR3 is CASSLTGGLAGGQGDTQYF. For the CDR3, the DNA is TGTGCCAGCAGCTTGACAGGGGGCCTGGCGGGAGGACAGGGAGATACGCAGTATTTT.

The chain couples TRBV5-8 to TRBJ2-5, with D perhaps being TRBD1 or TRBD2 (5 bases each). CDR1 and CDR2 (germline): SGHTS, YDEGEE. The CDR3 has 14 amino acids. The ends were cut back, 3 bases at V and 4 bases at J, with 13 bases in the middle. The CDR3 sequence is CASSSGDARETQYF. The CDR3 DNA sequence: TGTGCCAGCAGCTCTGGGGACGCCAGAGAGACCCAGTACTTC. The variable domain in full, with the rest retrieved from reference TRBV5-8 and TRBJ2-5, is EAGVTQSPTHLIKTRGQQATLRCSPISGHTSVYWYQQALGLGLQFLLWYDEGEERNRGNFPPRFSGRQFPNYSSELNVNALELEDSALYLCASSSGDARETQYFGPGTRLLVL.

The J gene is TRBJ1-1, the V gene TRBV7-9, with 9 bases lining up with TRBD1. V was clipped by 8 bases and J by 6 bases; unmatched bases: 19. Germline V gene sequence: CDR1 SEHNR, CDR2 FQNEAQ (reference sequence). This CDR3 region has 17 residues. The CDR3 sequence: CASRATFNRGRWSEAFF. CDR3 nucleotide sequence: TGTGCCAGCCGCGCCACCTTTAACAGGGGGCGATGGTCTGAAGCTTTCTTT.

The chain carries TRBV5-1 and TRBJ2-2; D remains ambiguous. This CDR3 contains 12 residues. V lost 5 bases and J 6 bases, leaving 8 bases between the germline ends. CDR1 SGHRS and CDR2 YFSETQ come from the germline V gene. The chain's CDR3 is CASSRDPGELFF. Here the CDR3 DNA reads TGCGCCAGCAGTAGAGATCCCGGGGAGCTGTTTTTT. Looking up the rest from reference TRBV5-1 and TRBJ2-2 gives the full variable domain: KAGVTQTPRYLIKTRGQQVTLSCSPISGHRSVSWYQQTPGQGLQFLFEYFSETQRNKGNFPGRFSGRQFSNSRSEMNVSTLELGDSALYLCASSRDPGELFFGEGSRLTVL.

This chain links TRBV9 with TRBJ1-1; possible D gene TRBD1, 5 bases. CDR1 SGDLS and CDR2 YYNGEE come from the germline V gene. CDR3 length equals 14 residues. V lost 4 bases, J lost 1 base, and 11 bases lay in between. CDR3 region: CASSQGRENTEAFF. CDR3 nucleotide sequence: TGTGCCAGCAGCCAGGGAAGGGAGAACACTGAAGCTTTCTTT.

About this clone itself: The sample holds other DNA sequences that translate to the same CDR3. The rearrangement uses TRBV7-2 and TRBJ1-2; D may be TRBD1 (5 bases). V was pared by 1 base and J by 8 bases, with 11 bases between. The CDR3 covers 13 residues. CDR1 SGHTA and CDR2 FQGNSA come from the germline V gene. The CDR3 protein is CASSLGQGEGYTF. CDR3 in DNA: TGTGCCAGCAGCTTAGGGCAGGGTGAAGGCTACACCTTC.

The chain couples TRBV14 to TRBJ2-7; TRBD1 aligns across 8 bases. The V segment lost 1 base and the J segment 1 base; nucleotides outside the gene matches: 3. CDR3 length: 15 residues. Germline assignment: CDR1 SGHDN and CDR2 FVKESK. CDR3 sequence (DNA): TGTGCCAGCAGCCAAGGCCAGGGGGCTTCCTACGAGCAGTACTTC. Translating it yields CASSQGQGASYEQYF.

The V and J genes are TRBV5-1 and TRBJ1-1; 7 nucleotides agree with TRBD1. The CDR3 is made up of 13 amino acids. Per the germline V gene, CDR1 is SGHRS and CDR2 is YFSETQ. J was trimmed by 10 bases and V by 4 bases; bases with no gene match: 10. The CDR3, as DNA: TGCGCCAGCAGCAGTGCTAGGGGGCATGGAGCTTTCTTT. Protein product: CASSSARGHGAFF. The full variable domain, completed using reference TRBV5-1 and TRBJ1-1, is KAGVTQTPRYLIKTRGQQVTLSCSPISGHRSVSWYQQTPGQGLQFLFEYFSETQRNKGNFPGRFSGRQFSNSRSEMNVSTLELGDSALYLCASSSARGHGAFFGQGTRLTVV.

The DNA of the CDR3 is TGCGCCAGCAGCGAACCGTCCGTGACTGAAGCTTTCTTT. Its protein is CASSEPSVTEAFF. The chain has TRBV5-1 and TRBJ1-1; unclear D gene. Trimming stripped 4 bases from V and 5 bases from J, with 12 bases between. The germline V gene encodes CDR1 SGHRS and CDR2 YFSETQ. The CDR3 length is 13 residues.

The rearrangement links TRBV19 to TRBJ1-5; no reliable D call. The CDR3 is 15 amino acids. Germline V gene lookup returns CDR1 LNHDA and CDR2 SQIVND (reference sequence). V was trimmed by 9 bases and J by 1 base, leaving 16 bases between them. The CDR3 loop is CASTLGSESNQPQHF. CDR3 coding DNA: TGTGCCAGCACCTTGGGGTCAGAAAGCAATCAGCCCCAGCATTTT.

V and J are TRBV6-5 and TRBJ1-2; no clear D. Germline loops: CDR1 MNHEY, CDR2 SVGAGI. The CDR3 loop spans 14 amino acids. The V gene lost 0 bases and the J gene lost 8 bases, with 13 bases spanning the gap. CDR3 bases: TGTGCCAGCAGTTACTCCTCCAGTCTTAGGGGCTACACCTTC. The encoded protein is CASSYSSSLRGYTF.

The chain is built from TRBV6-5 and TRBJ1-1; D gene uncertain. CDR3 length equals 15 residues. The V gene lost 0 bases and the J gene lost 0 bases, with 8 bases spanning the gap. The germline CDR1 and CDR2 sequences are MNHEY and SVGAGI. CDR3 residues: CASSYSSAMNTEAFF. The CDR3, as DNA: TGTGCCAGCAGTTACTCCTCAGCGATGAACACTGAAGCTTTCTTT.

The gene calls are TRBV6-5 and TRBJ2-3; D is possibly TRBD2 (6 bases). The CDR3 consists of 13 residues. Trimming pared 5 bases from V and 4 bases from J, leaving 10 bases between. The germline gives CDR1 MNHEY, CDR2 SVGAGI. The CDR3 nucleotides are TGTGCCAGCAGTCGGACTAATGCAGATACGCAGTATTTT. This encodes CASSRTNADTQYF.

The CDR3 loop is CASSGSGFTEAFF. As DNA, the CDR3 is TGTGCCAGCAGTGGCTCGGGGTTCACTGAAGCTTTCTTT. This chain connects TRBV2 to TRBJ1-1; no firm D call. Trimming took 4 bases from V and 4 from J, leaving 10 bases between them. The CDR3 is made up of 13 amino acids. The V gene's germline CDR1 is SNHLY and CDR2 FYNNEI.

The CDR3 loop is CASSLLRQGAFGGEAFF. CDR3 bases: TGTGCCAGCAGCTTGTTGAGACAGGGGGCATTCGGTGGTGAAGCTTTCTTT. V is TRBV5-4 and J is TRBJ1-1; TRBD1 agrees at 10 bases. The trim removed 1 base at V and 7 bases at J, leaving 13 bases unmatched. Germline CDR1 SGHNT, CDR2 YYREEE (reference sequence). The CDR3 consists of 17 residues.

V gene TRBV28 combines with J gene TRBJ1-4, with D tentatively TRBD1 (6 bases). CDR1 MDHEN and CDR2 SYDVKM come from the germline V gene. V was shortened by 5 bases and J by 11 bases, with 21 bases between the two germline ends. The CDR3 runs to 15 residues. CDR3 coding DNA: TGTGCCAGCAGTCTATTAACAGGGAGACGAGAGAAACTGTTTTTT. Protein: CASSLLTGRREKLFF.